Presented here are 10 T cell receptor beta chains from one specimen sequenced in a study of shared clonotypes between healthy human individuals. Clones were sequenced by immunoSEQ multiplex PCR, and TCRdb holds only the in-frame ones, with some missing. The data hold approximately 720,000 clones, with about two thirds observed a single time. The source material was memory CD4+ T cells sorted from blood. Subset given: CD45RA-negative fraction. Receptor source: a woman aged 30 to 39 in good health.

This sequence joins TRBV5-8 and TRBJ2-2; D possibly corresponds to TRBD1 (5 bases). The CDR3 extends over 14 amino acids. The V end lost 2 bases, the J end lost 1 base, and 6 bases lay between the germline ends. CDR1 SGHTS and CDR2 YDEGEE come from the germline V gene. The DNA of the CDR3 is TGTGCCAGCAGCTTAGACAGGAACACCGGGGAGCTGTTTTTT. Its protein is CASSLDRNTGELFF.

This clone was picked up one time. V usage is TRBV28 and J usage is TRBJ2-7; the D is unclear. Germline values: CDR1 MDHEN, CDR2 SYDVKM. The CDR3 is 12 residues long. V gave up 3 bases and J gave up 2 bases, with 5 bases separating them. The CDR3 DNA sequence: TGTGCCAGCAGTTTTTCAGCCTACGAGCAGTACTTC. It translates to CASSFSAYEQYF.

The V gene is TRBV4-2, the J gene TRBJ2-3; 8 bases are shared with TRBD2. The CDR3 sequence is 16 residues long. Trimming at V came to 4 bases and at J to 3 bases, leaving 9 bases not matched to a gene. Germline V CDR1 and CDR2: LGHNA, YNFKEQ. In nucleotides, the CDR3 is TGTGCCAGCAGCCCTCAACGGGAGGGGGGAACAGATACGCAGTATTTT. It is translated as CASSPQREGGTDTQYF.

In this sample, this clone turned up a few times. V and J are TRBV19 and TRBJ2-6; 11 nucleotides align to TRBD1. CDR3 length equals 18 residues. Trimming removed 10 bases from V and 3 bases from J; junction bases left unmatched: 14. Germline lookup yields CDR1 LNHDA and CDR2 SQIVND (reference sequence). CDR3 DNA: TGTGCCACCGAAACCGACGGGACAGGGGGATATGGGGCCAACGTCCTGACTTTC. Translation gives CATETDGTGGYGANVLTF.

This rearrangement joins TRBV10-2 to TRBJ2-2, with TRBD1 as a possible D gene (6 bases). Trimming removed 6 bases from V and 1 base from J, with 18 bases in between. Per the germline V gene, CDR1 is WSHSY and CDR2 is SAAADI. This CDR3 is 17 amino acids long. The CDR3 loop is CASRNRVVLGNTGELFF. The DNA of the CDR3 is TGCGCCAGCAGGAACAGGGTCGTTTTGGGGAACACCGGGGAGCTGTTTTTT.

The chain combines TRBV4-1 with TRBJ2-7, with 8 bases lining up with TRBD2. Trimming removed 1 base from V and 2 bases from J; junction bases left unmatched: 1. Germline loops: CDR1 MGHRA, CDR2 YSYEKL. This CDR3 contains 14 residues. The CDR3 here is CASSQGSGTYEQYF. CDR3 nucleotide sequence: TGCGCCAGCAGCCAAGGTAGCGGGACCTACGAGCAGTACTTC.

The genes are TRBV6-1 and TRBJ1-5; D unresolved. The CDR3 covers 14 residues. Per germline, CDR1 MNHNS and CDR2 SASEGT. Trimming shortened V by 2 bases and J by 1 base, and 6 bases separated the two germline ends. The CDR3 loop is CASSELVSNQPQHF. In nucleotides, the CDR3 is TGTGCCAGCAGTGAACTAGTGAGCAATCAGCCCCAGCATTTT.

The chain combines TRBV5-5 with TRBJ2-2; either TRBD1 or TRBD2 may supply D (5 bases each). The germline V and J ends were trimmed by 0 bases and 6 bases, with 12 bases remaining between them. The V gene's germline CDR1 is SGHKS and CDR2 YYEKEE (reference sequence). The CDR3 is 15 amino acids. Here the CDR3 reads CASSLVTGPPGELFF. DNA of the CDR3: TGTGCCAGCAGCTTGGTGACGGGGCCGCCCGGGGAGCTGTTTTTT.

The chain is built from TRBV11-2 and TRBJ2-7; D remains ambiguous. The CDR3 loop spans 12 amino acids. The V gene lost 3 bases and the J gene lost 5 bases, with 8 bases spanning the gap. Germline loops: CDR1 SGHAT, CDR2 FQNNGV. CDR3 protein: CASSFSSNEQYF. Here the CDR3 DNA reads TGTGCCAGCAGCTTTAGTAGTAACGAGCAGTACTTC.

The rearrangement uses TRBV30 and TRBJ2-1; possible D gene TRBD2, 6 bases. This CDR3 has 15 amino acids. Germline values: CDR1 GTSNPN, CDR2 SVGIG (reference sequence). V lost 0 bases and J lost 4, with 13 bases in between. CDR3 amino acids: CAWSVSGELYNEQFF. The CDR3 DNA sequence: TGTGCCTGGAGTGTATCGGGGGAGTTATACAATGAGCAGTTCTTC.